One T cell receptor beta chain is described in this entry. Its matching antigen is unknown. Some clones are missing from TCRdb's copy, which holds only in-frame ones; the method was immunoSEQ multiplex PCR. Of fewer than 45,000 clones in the sample, 82% were seen once. Looked up from germline, CDR1 is MNHNY and CDR2 is SVGAGI (reference sequence). Trimming removed 9 bases from V and 3 bases from J, with 8 bases in between. There are 11 residues in the CDR3. The data stem from a study of T cells in localized non-small cell lung cancer. Whole-study results and caveats: There were a median roughly 60 of the top 100 tumor clones appearing in adjacent lung. Longer overall survival associated with higher blood T cell density; shorter survival with higher adjacent-lung clonality. Heterogeneity stays possible, as sequencing covered only one tumor region. Uninvolved adjacent lung, not tumor, had the highest T cell clonality.

The gene calls are TRBV6-6 and TRBJ1-1; D gene ambiguous. The sequencing here drew on peripheral blood, taken before any cancer treatment. This receptor was identified in a male donor aged 60 or over with stage III squamous cell lung carcinoma. In DNA form, the CDR3 reads TGTGCCAGTGAAACGGACACTGAAGCTTTCTTT. Translation: CASETDTEAFF.